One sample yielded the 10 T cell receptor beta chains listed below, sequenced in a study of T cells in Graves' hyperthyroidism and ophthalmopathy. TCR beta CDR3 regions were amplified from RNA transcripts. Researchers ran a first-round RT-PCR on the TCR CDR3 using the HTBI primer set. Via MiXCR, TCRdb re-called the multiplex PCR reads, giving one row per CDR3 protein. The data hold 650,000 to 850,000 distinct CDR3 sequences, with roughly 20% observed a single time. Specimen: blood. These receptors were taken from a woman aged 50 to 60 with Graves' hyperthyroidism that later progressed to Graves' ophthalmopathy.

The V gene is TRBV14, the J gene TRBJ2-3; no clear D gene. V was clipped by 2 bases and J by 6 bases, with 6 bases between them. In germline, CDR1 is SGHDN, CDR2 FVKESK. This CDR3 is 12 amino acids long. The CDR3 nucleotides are TGTGCCAGCAGCCAAACTCGGGATACGCAGTATTTT. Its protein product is CASSQTRDTQYF.

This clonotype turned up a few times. The CDR3 spells CASSPLPGQGLDGYTF. DNA of the CDR3: TGCGCCAGCAGCCCATTGCCGGGACAGGGTTTAGATGGCTACACCTTC. The chain carries TRBV5-1 and TRBJ1-2, with TRBD1 matching 9 bases. CDR1 and CDR2 (germline): SGHRS, YFSETQ. J gave up 6 bases and V 4 bases, and 13 bases lay outside the gene matches. This CDR3 has 16 amino acids.

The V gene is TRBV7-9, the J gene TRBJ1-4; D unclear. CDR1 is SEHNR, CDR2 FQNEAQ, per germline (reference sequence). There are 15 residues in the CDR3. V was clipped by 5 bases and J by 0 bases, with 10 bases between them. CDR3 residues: CASSPNLATNEKLFF. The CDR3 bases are TGTGCCAGCAGCCCGAACCTAGCAACTAATGAAAAACTGTTTTTT. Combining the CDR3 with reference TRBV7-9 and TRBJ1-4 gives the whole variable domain DTGVSQNPRHKITKRGQNVTFRCDPISEHNRLYWYRQTLGQGPEFLTYFQNEAQLEKSRLLSDRFSAERPKGSFSTLEIQRTEQGDSAMYLCASSPNLATNEKLFFGSGTQLSVL.

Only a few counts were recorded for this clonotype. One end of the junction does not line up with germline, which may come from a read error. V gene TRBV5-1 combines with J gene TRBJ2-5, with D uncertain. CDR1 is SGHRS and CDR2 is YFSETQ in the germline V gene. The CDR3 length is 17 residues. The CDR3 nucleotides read TGCGCCAGCAGCTTGATAAGGGTTGGGGTGGACCAAGAGACTCAGTACTTC. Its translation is CASSLIRVGVDQETQYF.

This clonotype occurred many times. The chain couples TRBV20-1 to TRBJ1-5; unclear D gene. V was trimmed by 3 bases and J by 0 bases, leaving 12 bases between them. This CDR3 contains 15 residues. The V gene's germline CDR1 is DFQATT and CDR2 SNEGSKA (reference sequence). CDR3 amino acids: CSARLSGSSNQPQHF. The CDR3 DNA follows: TGCAGTGCTAGGCTCTCGGGGTCTAGCAATCAGCCCCAGCATTTT.

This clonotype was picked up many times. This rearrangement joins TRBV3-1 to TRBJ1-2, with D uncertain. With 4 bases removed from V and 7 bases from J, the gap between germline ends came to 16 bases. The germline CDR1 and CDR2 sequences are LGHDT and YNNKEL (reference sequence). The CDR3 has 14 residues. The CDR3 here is CASSLKTQLVGYTF. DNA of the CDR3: TGTGCCAGCAGCCTAAAGACCCAGCTTGTTGGCTACACCTTC.

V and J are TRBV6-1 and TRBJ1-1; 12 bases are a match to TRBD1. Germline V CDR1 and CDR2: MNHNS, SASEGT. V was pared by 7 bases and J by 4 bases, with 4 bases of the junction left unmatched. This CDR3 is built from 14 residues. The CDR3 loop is CASNRDRGRTEAFF. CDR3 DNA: TGTGCCAGCAATAGGGACAGGGGGCGCACTGAAGCTTTCTTT.

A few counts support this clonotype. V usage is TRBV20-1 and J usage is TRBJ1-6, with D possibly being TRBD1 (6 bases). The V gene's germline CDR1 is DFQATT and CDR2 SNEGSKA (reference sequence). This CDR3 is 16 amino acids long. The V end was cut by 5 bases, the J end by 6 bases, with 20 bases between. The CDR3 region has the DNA TGCAGTGCTCAGCTGGGGGGCGCTTGGGGTAATTCACCCCTCCACTTT. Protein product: CSAQLGGAWGNSPLHF.

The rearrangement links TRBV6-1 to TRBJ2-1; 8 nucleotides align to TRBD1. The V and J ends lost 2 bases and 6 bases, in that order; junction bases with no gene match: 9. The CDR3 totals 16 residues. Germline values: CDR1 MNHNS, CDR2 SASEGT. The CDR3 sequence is CASSEIWATGGNEQFF. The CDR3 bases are TGTGCCAGCAGTGAAATCTGGGCCACAGGGGGCAATGAGCAGTTCTTC.

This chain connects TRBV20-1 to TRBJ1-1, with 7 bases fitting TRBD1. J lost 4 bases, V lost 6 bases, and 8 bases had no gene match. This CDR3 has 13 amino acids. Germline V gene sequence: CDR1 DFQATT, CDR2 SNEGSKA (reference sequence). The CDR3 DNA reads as TGCAGTGCCGGACAGGTTGGAATCACTGAAGCTTTCTTT. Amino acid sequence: CSAGQVGITEAFF.